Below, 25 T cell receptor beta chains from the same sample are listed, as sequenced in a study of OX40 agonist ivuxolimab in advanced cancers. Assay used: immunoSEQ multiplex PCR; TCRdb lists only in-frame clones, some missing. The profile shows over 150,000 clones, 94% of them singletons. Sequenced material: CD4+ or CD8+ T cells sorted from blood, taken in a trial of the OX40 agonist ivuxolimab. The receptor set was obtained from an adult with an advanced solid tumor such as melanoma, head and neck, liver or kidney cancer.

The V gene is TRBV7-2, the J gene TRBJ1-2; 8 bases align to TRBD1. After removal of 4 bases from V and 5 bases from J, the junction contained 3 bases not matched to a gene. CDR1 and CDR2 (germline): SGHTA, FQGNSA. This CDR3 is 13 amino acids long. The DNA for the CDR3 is TGTGCCAGCAGCTCTCGGACAGGGTATGGCTACACCTTC. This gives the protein CASSSRTGYGYTF.

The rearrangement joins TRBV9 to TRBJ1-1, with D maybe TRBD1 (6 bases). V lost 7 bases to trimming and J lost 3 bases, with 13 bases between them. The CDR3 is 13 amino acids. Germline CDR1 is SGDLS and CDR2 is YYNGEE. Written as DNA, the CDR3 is TGTGCCAGCCGCGGGGGCAGTGACACTGAAGCTTTCTTT. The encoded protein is CASRGGSDTEAFF.

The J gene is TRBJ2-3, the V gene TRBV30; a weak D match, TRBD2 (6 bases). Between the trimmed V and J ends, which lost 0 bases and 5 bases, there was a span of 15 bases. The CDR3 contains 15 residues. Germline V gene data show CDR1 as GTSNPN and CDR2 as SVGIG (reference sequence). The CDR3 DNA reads TGTGCCTGGAGTGTTTTAACGGGAGTGGGAGATACGCAGTATTTT. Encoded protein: CAWSVLTGVGDTQYF.

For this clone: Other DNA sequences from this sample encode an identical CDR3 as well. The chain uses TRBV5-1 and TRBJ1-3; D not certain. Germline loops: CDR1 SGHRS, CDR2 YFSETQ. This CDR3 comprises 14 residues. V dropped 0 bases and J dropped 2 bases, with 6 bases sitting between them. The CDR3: CASSLGGAGNTIYF. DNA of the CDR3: TGCGCCAGCAGCTTGGGGGGAGCTGGAAACACCATATATTTT.

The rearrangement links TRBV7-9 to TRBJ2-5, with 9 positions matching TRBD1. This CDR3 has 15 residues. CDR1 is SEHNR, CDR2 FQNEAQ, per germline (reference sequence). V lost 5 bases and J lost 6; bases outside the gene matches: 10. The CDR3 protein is CASSARGQGPKTQYF. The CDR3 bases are TGTGCCAGCAGCGCGCGGGGACAGGGACCCAAGACCCAGTACTTC.

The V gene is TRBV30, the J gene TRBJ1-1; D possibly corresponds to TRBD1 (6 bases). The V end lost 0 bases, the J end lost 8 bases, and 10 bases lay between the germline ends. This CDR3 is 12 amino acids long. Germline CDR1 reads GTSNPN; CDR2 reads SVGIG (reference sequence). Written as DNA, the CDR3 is TGTGCCTGGAGTGTACAGGGCGGGGAAGCTTTCTTT. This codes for CAWSVQGGEAFF.

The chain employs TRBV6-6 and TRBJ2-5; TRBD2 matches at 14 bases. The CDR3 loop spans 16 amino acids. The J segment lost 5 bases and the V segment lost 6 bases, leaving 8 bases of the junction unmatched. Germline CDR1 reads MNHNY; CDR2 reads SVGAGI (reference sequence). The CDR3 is CASSGLAGGSRETQYF. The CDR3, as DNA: TGTGCCAGCAGCGGACTAGCGGGAGGTTCACGGGAGACCCAGTACTTC.

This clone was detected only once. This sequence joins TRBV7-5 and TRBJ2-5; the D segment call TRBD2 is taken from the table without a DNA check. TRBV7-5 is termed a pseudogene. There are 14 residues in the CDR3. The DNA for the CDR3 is TGTGCCAGAATCGTTACTAGTGATGGGGAGACCCAGTACTTC. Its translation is CARIVTSDGETQYF.

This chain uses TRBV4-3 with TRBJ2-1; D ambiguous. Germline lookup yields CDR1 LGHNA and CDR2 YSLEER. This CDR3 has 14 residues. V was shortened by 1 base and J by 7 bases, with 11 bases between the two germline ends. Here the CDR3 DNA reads TGCGCCAGCAGCCAAGTAGAACGAGTGAATGAGCAGTTCTTC. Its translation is CASSQVERVNEQFF.

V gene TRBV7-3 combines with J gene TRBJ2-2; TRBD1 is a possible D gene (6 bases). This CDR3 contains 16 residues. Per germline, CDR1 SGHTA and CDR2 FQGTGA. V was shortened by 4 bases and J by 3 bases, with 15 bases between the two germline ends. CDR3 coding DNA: TGTGCCAGCAGCTCCCTCCCAACAGGGTACACCGGGGAGCTGTTTTTT. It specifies CASSSLPTGYTGELFF.

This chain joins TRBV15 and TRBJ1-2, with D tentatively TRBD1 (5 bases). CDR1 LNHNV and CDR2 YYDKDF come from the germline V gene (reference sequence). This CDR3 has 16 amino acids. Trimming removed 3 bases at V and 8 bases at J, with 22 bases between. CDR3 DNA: TGTGCCACCAGCAGGCACTCCGGGACGGAGTTAGAAGGCTACACCTTC. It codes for CATSRHSGTELEGYTF.

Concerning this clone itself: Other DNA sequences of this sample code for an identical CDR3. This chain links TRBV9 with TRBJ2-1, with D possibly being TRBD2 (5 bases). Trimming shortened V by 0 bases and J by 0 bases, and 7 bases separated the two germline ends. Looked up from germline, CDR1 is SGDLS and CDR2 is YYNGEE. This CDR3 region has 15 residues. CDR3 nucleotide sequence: TGTGCCAGCAGCGTAGACAGCGGCTCCTACAATGAGCAGTTCTTC. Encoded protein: CASSVDSGSYNEQFF.

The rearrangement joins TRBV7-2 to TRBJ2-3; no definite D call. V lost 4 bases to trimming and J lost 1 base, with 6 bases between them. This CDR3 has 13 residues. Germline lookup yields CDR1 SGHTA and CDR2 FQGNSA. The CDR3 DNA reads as TGTGCCAGCAGCTCGCACGGCACAGATACGCAGTATTTT. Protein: CASSSHGTDTQYF.

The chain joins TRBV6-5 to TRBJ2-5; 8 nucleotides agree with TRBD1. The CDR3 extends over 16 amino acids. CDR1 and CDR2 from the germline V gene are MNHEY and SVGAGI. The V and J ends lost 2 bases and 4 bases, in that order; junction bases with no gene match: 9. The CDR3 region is CASSYTVQGARETQYF. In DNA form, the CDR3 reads TGTGCCAGCAGTTACACGGTCCAGGGGGCGCGAGAGACCCAGTACTTC.

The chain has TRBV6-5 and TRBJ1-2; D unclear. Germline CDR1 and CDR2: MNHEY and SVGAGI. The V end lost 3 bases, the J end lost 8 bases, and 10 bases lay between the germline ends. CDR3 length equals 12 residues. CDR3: CASSYGVLGYTF. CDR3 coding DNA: TGTGCCAGCAGTTATGGTGTTCTGGGCTACACCTTC.

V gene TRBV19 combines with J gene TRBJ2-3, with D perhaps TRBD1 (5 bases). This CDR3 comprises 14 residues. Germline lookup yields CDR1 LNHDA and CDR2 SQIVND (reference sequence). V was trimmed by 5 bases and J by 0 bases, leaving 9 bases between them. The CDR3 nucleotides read TGTGCCAGTAGTCTCCGACAGAGCACAGATACGCAGTATTTT. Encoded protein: CASSLRQSTDTQYF.

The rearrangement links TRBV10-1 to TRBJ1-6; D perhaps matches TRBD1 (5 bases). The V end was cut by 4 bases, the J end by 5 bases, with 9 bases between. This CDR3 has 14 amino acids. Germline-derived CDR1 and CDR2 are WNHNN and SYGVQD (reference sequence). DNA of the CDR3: TGCGCCAGCAGTGTAAACAGGAATAATTCACCCCTCCACTTT. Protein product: CASSVNRNNSPLHF.

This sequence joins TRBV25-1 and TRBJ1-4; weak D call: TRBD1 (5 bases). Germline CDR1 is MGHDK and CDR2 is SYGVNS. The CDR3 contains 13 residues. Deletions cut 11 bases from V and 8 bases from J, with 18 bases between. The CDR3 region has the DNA TGTGCCGCTGGGGGAGGCGTAGGCGAAAAACTGTTTTTT. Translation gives CAAGGGVGEKLFF.

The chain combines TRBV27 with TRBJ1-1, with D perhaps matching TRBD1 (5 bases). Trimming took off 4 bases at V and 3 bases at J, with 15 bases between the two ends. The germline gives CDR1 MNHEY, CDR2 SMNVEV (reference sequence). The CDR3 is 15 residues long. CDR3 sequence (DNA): TGTGCCAGCAGTTCGTCCGGGGCTGGTGACACTGAAGCTTTCTTT. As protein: CASSSSGAGDTEAFF.

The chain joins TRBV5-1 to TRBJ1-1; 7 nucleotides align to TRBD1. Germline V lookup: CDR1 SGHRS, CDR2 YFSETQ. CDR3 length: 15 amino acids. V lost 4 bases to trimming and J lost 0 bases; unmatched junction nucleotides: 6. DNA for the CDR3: TGCGCCAGCAGCGAGCAGACAGGGTTGAACACTGAAGCTTTCTTT. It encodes CASSEQTGLNTEAFF.

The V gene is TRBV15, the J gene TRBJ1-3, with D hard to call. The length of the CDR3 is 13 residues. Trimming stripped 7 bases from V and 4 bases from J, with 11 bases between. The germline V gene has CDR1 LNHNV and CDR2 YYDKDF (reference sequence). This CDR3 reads CATTPAGGNTIYF. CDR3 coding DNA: TGTGCCACCACCCCCGCCGGGGGAAACACCATATATTTT.

CDR3 region: CASSDRDRTNEQFF. The CDR3 DNA sequence: TGTGCCAGCAGCGACCGGGACAGGACCAATGAGCAGTTCTTC. The V and J genes are TRBV9 and TRBJ2-1; 8 bases match TRBD1. The length of the CDR3 is 14 residues. The V and J ends lost 3 bases and 6 bases, in that order; junction bases with no gene match: 5. The germline V gene has CDR1 SGDLS and CDR2 YYNGEE.

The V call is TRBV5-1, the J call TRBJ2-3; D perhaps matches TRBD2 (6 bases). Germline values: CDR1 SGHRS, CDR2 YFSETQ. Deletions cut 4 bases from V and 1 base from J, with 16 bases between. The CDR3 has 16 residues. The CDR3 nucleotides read TGCGCCAGCAGCCTGATCAGCGGAGGGGGCACAGATACGCAGTATTTT. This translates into CASSLISGGGTDTQYF. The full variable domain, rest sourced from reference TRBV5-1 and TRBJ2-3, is KAGVTQTPRYLIKTRGQQVTLSCSPISGHRSVSWYQQTPGQGLQFLFEYFSETQRNKGNFPGRFSGRQFSNSRSEMNVSTLELGDSALYLCASSLISGGGTDTQYFGPGTRLTVL.

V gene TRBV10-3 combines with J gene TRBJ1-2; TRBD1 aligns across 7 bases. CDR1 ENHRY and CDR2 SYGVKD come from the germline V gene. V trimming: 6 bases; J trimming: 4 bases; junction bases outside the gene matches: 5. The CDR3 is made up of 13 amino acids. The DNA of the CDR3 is TGTGCCATCAGCGACAGGGAGGGCTATGGCTACACCTTC. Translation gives CAISDREGYGYTF.

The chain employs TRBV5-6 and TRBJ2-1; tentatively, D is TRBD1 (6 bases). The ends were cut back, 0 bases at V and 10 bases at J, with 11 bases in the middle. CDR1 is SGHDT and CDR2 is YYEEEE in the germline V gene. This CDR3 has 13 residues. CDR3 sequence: CASSLVTGTEQFF. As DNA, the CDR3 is TGTGCCAGCAGCTTGGTTACCGGGACAGAGCAGTTCTTC.